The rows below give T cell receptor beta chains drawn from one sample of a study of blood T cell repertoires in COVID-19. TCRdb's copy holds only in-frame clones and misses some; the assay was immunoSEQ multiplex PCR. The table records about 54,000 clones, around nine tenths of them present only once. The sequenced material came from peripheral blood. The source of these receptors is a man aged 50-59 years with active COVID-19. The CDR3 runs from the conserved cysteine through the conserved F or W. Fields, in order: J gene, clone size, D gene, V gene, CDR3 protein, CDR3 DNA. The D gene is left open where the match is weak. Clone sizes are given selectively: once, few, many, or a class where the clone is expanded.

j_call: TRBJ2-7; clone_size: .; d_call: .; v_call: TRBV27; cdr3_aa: CASSLSGGIAYEQYF; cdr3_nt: TGTGCCAGCAGTTTATCAGGGGGTATCGCCTACGAGCAGTACTTC
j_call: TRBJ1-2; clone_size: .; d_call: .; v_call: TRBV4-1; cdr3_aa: CASSQASGPPYGYTF; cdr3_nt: TGCGCCAGCAGCCAAGCCTCAGGGCCTCCCTATGGCTACACCTTC
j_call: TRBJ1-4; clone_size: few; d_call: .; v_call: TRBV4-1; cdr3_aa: CASSPPQGGGEKLFF; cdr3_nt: TGCGCCAGCAGCCCCCCCCAGGGAGGGGGGGAAAAACTGTTTTTT
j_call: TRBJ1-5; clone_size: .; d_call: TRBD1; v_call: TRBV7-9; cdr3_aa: CASSSGQGIGYSNQPQHF; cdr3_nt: TGTGCCAGCAGCTCGGGACAGGGGATAGGATATAGCAATCAGCCCCAGCATTTT
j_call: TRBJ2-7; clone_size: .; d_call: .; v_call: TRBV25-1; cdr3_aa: CASSEYGQGGGRAQYF; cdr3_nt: TGTGCCAGCAGTGAATATGGCCAGGGAGGGGGTAGGGCGCAGTACTTC
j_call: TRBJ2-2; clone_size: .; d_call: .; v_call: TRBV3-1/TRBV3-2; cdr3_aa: CASSLKIGQPGTGELFF; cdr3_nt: TGTGCCAGCAGCCTCAAGATCGGACAGCCCGGCACCGGGGAGCTGTTTTTT
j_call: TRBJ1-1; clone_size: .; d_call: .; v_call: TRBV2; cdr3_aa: CASSVLLSTEAFF; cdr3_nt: TGTGCCAGCAGTGTCCTATTAAGCACTGAAGCTTTCTTT
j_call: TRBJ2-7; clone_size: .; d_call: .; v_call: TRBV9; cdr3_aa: CASSVELFLVHEQYF; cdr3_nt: TGTGCCAGCAGCGTAGAGCTATTCCTAGTCCACGAGCAGTACTTC
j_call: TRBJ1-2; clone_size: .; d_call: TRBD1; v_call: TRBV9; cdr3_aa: CASSVGQGGNYGYTF; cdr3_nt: TGTGCCAGCAGCGTAGGACAGGGAGGCAACTATGGCTACACCTTC
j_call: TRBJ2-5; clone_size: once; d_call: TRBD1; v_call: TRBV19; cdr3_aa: CASSPNRGPETQYF; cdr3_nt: TGTGCCAGTAGTCCGAACAGGGGACCAGAGACCCAGTACTTC
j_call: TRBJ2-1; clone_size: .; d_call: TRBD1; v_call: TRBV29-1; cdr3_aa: CSATRDRGYNEQFF; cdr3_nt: TGCAGCGCCACCCGGGACAGGGGCTACAATGAGCAGTTCTTC
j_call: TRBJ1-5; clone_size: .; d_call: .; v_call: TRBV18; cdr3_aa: CASSPTWGGINQPQHF; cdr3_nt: TGTGCCAGCTCACCAACCTGGGGGGGCATCAATCAGCCCCAGCATTTT
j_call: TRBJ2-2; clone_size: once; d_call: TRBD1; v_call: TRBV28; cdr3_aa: CASSFSGQGAGANTGELFF; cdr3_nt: TGTGCCAGCAGTTTTTCAGGACAGGGGGCCGGCGCGAACACCGGGGAGCTGTTTTTT
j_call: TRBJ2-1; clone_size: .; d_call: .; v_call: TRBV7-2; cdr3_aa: CASSLAGRRSHNEQFF; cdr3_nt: TGTGCCAGCAGCTTAGCGGGGCGCAGGTCTCACAATGAGCAGTTCTTC
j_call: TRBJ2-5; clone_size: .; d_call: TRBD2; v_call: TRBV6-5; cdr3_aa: CAHQGGAGGSETQYF; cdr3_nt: TGTGCCCACCAAGGTGGCGCCGGGGGGTCAGAGACCCAGTACTTC
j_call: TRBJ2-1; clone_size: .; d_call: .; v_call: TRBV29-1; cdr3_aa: CSVARGNSYNEQFF; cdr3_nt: TGCAGCGTTGCCCGGGGGAACTCCTACAATGAGCAGTTCTTC
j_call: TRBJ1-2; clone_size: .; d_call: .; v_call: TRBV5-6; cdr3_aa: CASSLGGPGGGYTF; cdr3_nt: TGTGCCAGCAGCTTGGGAGGACCGGGGGGGGGCTACACCTTC
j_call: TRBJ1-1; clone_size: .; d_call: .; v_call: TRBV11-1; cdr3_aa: CASSRSDRGYTEAFF; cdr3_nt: TGTGCCAGCAGCCGCTCGGACCGGGGATACACTGAAGCTTTCTTT
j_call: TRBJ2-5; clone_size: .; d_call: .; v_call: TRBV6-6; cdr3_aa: CAAVLAKHGETQYF; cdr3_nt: TGTGCCGCTGTATTGGCCAAGCACGGGGAGACCCAGTACTTC
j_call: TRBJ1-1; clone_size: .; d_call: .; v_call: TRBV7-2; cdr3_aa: CASGARAGENTEAFF; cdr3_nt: TGTGCCAGCGGCGCCCGGGCGGGGGAGAACACTGAAGCTTTCTTT
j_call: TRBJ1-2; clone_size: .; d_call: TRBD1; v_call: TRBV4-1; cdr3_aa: CASSQDPDRANYGYTF; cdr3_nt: TGCGCCAGCAGCCAAGACCCGGACAGGGCAAACTATGGCTACACCTTC
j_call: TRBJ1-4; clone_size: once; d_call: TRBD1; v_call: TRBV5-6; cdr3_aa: CASSWDSATNEKLFF; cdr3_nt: TGTGCCAGCAGTTGGGACAGCGCAACTAATGAAAAACTGTTTTTT
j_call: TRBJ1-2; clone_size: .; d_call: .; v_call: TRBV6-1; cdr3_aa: CASSEAADYGYTF; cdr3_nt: TGTGCCAGCAGTGAAGCAGCCGACTATGGCTACACCTTC
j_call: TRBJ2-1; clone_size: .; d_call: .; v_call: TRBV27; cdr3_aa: CASSSGMYNEQFF; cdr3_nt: TGTGCCAGCAGTTCCGGGATGTACAATGAGCAGTTCTTC
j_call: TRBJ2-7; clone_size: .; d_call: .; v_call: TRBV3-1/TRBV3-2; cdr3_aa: CASSQRGSHYEQYF; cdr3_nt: TGTGCCAGCAGCCAAAGGGGAAGCCACTACGAGCAGTACTTC
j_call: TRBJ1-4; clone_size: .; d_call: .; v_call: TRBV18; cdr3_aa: CASSPDEQEKLFF; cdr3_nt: TGTGCCAGCTCACCAGACGAACAGGAAAAACTGTTTTTT
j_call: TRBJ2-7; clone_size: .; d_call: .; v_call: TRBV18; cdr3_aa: CASSLADRNFEQYF; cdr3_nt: TGTGCCAGCTCACTCGCAGACAGGAACTTCGAGCAGTACTTC
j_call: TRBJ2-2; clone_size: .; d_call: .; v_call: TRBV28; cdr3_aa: CASSFPPLGDTGMFF; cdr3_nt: TGTGCCAGCAGTTTCCCCCCCCTCGGGGACACTGGCATGTTTTTT
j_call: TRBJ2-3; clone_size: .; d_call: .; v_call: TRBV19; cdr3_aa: CASSIEGAGRGFSTDTQYF; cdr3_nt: TGTGCCAGTAGTATAGAGGGGGCAGGGAGGGGCTTTAGCACAGATACGCAGTATTTT
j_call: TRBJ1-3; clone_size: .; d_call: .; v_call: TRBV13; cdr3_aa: CASSELGGTSGNTIYF; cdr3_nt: TGTGCCAGCAGCGAGTTGGGGGGGACCTCTGGAAACACCATATATTTT
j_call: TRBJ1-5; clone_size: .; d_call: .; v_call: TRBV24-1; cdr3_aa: CATRRGPNQPQHF; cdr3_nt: TGTGCCACCCGCCGGGGTCCTAATCAGCCCCAGCATTTT
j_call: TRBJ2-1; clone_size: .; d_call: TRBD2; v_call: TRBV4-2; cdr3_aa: CASSQARSGSIVSSSYNEQFF; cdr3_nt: TGTGCCAGCAGCCAAGCCAGGAGCGGGAGTATCGTCTCGAGCTCCTACAATGAGCAGTTCTTC
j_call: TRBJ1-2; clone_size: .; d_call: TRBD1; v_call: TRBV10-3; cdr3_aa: CAISEPGTVYGYTF; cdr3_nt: TGTGCCATCAGTGAGCCAGGGACAGTCTATGGCTACACCTTC
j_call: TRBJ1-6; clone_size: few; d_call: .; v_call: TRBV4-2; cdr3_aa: CASSQDQADNSPLHF; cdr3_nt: TGTGCCAGCAGCCAAGATCAGGCAGATAATTCACCCCTCCACTTT
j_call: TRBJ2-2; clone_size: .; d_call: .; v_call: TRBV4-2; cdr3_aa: CASSQVAGRNTGELFF; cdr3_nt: TGTGCCAGCAGCCAAGTGGCAGGGCGGAACACCGGGGAGCTGTTTTTT
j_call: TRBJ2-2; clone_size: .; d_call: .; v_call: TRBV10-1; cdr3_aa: CACPSRVPSDTGELFF; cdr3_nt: TGCGCCTGCCCGTCGCGGGTCCCTTCGGACACCGGGGAGCTGTTTTTT
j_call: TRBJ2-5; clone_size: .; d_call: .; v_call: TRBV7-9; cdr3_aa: CASSLGRGSVETQYF; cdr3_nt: TGTGCCAGCAGCTTAGGAAGGGGGAGCGTGGAGACCCAGTACTTC
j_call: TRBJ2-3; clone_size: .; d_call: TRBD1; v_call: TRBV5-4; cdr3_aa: CASSSGQGGLDTQYF; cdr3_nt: TGTGCCAGCAGCTCGGGACAGGGTGGCTTGGATACGCAGTATTTT
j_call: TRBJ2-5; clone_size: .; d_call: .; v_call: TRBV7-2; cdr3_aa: CASSLGTASLETQYF; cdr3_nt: TGTGCCAGCAGCTTAGGGACAGCTAGTTTAGAGACCCAGTACTTC
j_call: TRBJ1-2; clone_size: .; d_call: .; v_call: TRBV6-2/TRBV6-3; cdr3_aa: CASSYTGSYGYTF; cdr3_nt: TGTGCCAGCAGTTACACGGGTTCCTATGGCTACACCTTC
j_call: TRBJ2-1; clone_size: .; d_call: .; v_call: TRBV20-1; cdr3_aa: CSAARGNEQFF; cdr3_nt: TGCAGTGCTGCTAGAGGCAATGAGCAGTTCTTC
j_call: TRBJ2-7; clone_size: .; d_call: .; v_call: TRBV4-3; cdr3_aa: CASSQDLEYEQYF; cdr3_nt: TGCGCCAGCAGCCAAGATCTCGAGTACGAGCAGTACTTC
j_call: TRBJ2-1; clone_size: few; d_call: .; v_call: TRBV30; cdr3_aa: CAWAGVNNEQFF; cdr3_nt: TGTGCCTGGGCAGGGGTGAACAATGAGCAGTTCTTC
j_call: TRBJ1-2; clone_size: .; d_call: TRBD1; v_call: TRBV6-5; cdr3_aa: CASRTDRDYGYTF; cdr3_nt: TGTGCCAGCAGAACGGACAGGGACTATGGCTACACCTTC